This entry is about one T cell receptor (beta chain). The antigen is not known. CDR1 is KGHDR and CDR2 is SFDVKD in the germline V gene. The CDR3 totals 16 residues. J lost 5 bases, V lost 4 bases, and 9 bases had no gene match. The data stem from a study of circulating CD8 cells and anti-PD-1 response in melanoma. Study-wide findings and caveats: Experiments were generally run without replicates. DNEG was most diverse; TIGIT repertoires were least diverse.

From live CD3+CD8+TCRalphabeta+ cells, four PD-1 and/or TIGIT subsets were sorted. Each library started from 15 ng of total RNA using the QIAseq Immune Repertoire TCR panel. Using its own MiXCR run on the reads, TCRdb lists one record per CDR3 protein. The data hold 250 or so distinct CDR3 sequences, with roughly 8% observed a single time. This clonotype was sampled from a human donor with melanoma. The rearrangement uses TRBV24-1 and TRBJ2-5, with 10 bases that match TRBD2. The sequences come from CD8+ T cells from PBMCs, collected at baseline or after one month of anti-PD-1 therapy (not recorded which). This CDR3 reads CATSEIPTSGMETQYF. For the CDR3, the DNA is TGTGCCACCAGTGAAATCCCCACTAGCGGGATGGAGACCCAGTACTTC.